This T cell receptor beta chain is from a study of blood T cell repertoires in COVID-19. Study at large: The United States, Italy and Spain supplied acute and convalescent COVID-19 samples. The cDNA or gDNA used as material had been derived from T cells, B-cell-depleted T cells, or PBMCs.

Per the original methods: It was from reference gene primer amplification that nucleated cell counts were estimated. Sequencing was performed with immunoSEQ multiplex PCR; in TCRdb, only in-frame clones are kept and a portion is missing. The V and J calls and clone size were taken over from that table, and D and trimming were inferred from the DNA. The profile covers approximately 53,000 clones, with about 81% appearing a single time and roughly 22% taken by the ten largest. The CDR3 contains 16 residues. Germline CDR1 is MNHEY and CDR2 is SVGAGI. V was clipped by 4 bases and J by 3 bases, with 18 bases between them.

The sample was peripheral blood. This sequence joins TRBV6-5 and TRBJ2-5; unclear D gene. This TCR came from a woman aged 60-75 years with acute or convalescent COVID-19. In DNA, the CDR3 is TGTGCCAGCAGTTCTTTGTCATCGGTTGTTGAAGAGACCCAGTACTTC. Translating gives CASSSLSSVVEETQYF.